This TCR beta chain was captured in a study of T cell responses to AZD1222 COVID-19 vaccine. Study background: Pooled together were second doses at about 4 or about 12 weeks.

On this clone: Its antigen is still unknown.

The study's findings and limits: There were mostly white British donors and more females than males, and clonal diversity was possibly underestimated. Repertoire samples came only from after the peak T cell response.

Libraries were prepared by immunoSEQ multiplex PCR; TCRdb keeps only in-frame clonotypes and omits some of them. Here the sample spans 65,000 or so clones, roughly 84% being singletons. V lost 2 bases and J 1 base, leaving 8 bases between the germline ends. The CDR3 totals 14 residues. CDR1 is SGHAT and CDR2 is FQNNGV in the germline V gene. The genes are TRBV11-2 and TRBJ1-1; D is undetermined. Here the sequenced sample was peripheral blood, taken on day 0 of AZD1222 vaccination. This TCR derives from an adult in good health. The DNA for the CDR3 is TGTGCCAGCAGCTTACAAATAGGGAACACTGAAGCTTTCTTT. Translating it yields CASSLQIGNTEAFF.